The 18 T cell receptor beta chains below were found in one sample sequenced in a study of PD-L1 blockade in urothelial cancer. Method: immunoSEQ multiplex PCR; TCRdb's copy keeps in-frame clones and lacks some. The data show about 130,000 clones, 84% seen once. As for time point: pretreatment peripheral blood. This material consisted of PBMCs, taken around atezolizumab (anti-PD-L1) treatment. Every receptor here comes from a man between 50 and 59 years old with urothelial cancer.

V is TRBV13 and J is TRBJ2-3; D uncertain. CDR3 size: 11 residues. Germline V gives CDR1 PRHDT, CDR2 FYEKMQ (reference sequence). V was shortened by 6 bases and J by 6 bases, with 7 bases between the two germline ends. The CDR3 protein is CASSEADTQYF. CDR3 nucleotides: TGTGCCAGCAGTGAAGCGGATACGCAGTATTTT.

The CDR3 region has the DNA TGTGCCAGCAGTCGACAGTACGAGCAGTACTTC. Encoded protein: CASSRQYEQYF. The chain employs TRBV6-5 and TRBJ2-7; weak D call: TRBD1 (5 bases). The CDR3 is 11 residues long. V was pared by 5 bases and J by 4 bases, with 6 bases between. Germline values: CDR1 MNHEY, CDR2 SVGAGI.

This clone was seen just once. The chain recombines TRBV9 with TRBJ2-3; D unresolved. The CDR3 runs to 12 residues. Germline assignment: CDR1 SGDLS and CDR2 YYNGEE. The V end lost 9 bases, the J end lost 7 bases, and 15 bases lay between the germline ends. CDR3 coding DNA: TGTGCCACAGGCCCAGTCGAGTATACGCAGTATTTT. This translates into CATGPVEYTQYF.

V is TRBV27 and J is TRBJ2-1, with 7 bases that match TRBD2. In germline, CDR1 is MNHEY, CDR2 SMNVEV (reference sequence). With V trimmed by 1 base and J by 5 bases, 5 bases remained unmatched. The CDR3 is 15 amino acids. The CDR3 protein is CASSLFRGRDNEQFF. The CDR3 region has the DNA TGTGCCAGCAGTTTATTTCGCGGGAGAGACAATGAGCAGTTCTTC.

The CDR3 DNA sequence: TGTGCCAGTAGTCCCCGACAGAACTCAAATGAAAAACTGTTTTTT. Translation: CASSPRQNSNEKLFF. V and J are TRBV19 and TRBJ1-4, with a tentative D call TRBD1 (5 bases). Looked up from germline, CDR1 is LNHDA and CDR2 is SQIVND (reference sequence). The CDR3 has 15 amino acids. V lost 5 bases and J lost 5, with 15 bases in between.

In the case of this clone: The same CDR3 is also encoded by other DNA sequences in this sample. The rearrangement links TRBV19 to TRBJ2-7; 7 nucleotides match TRBD1. J was trimmed by 3 bases and V by 1 base; bases with no gene match: 3. This CDR3 has 14 residues. Germline CDR1 LNHDA, CDR2 SQIVND (reference sequence). The CDR3 DNA sequence: TGTGCCAGTAGTATAGGGACAGGAAACTACGAGCAGTACTTC. It specifies CASSIGTGNYEQYF.

The chain has TRBV7-2 and TRBJ2-5, with D possibly TRBD2 on 5 matching bases. This CDR3 is built from 16 residues. V was trimmed by 0 bases and J by 5 bases, leaving 16 bases between them. Germline loops: CDR1 SGHTA, CDR2 FQGNSA. This chain's CDR3 is CASSLARAAGTETQYF. CDR3 bases: TGTGCCAGCAGCTTAGCGCGGGCGGCAGGCACGGAGACCCAGTACTTC.

The rearrangement links TRBV5-4 to TRBJ2-4; the match to TRBD2 covers 14 bases. Trimming removed 3 bases from V and 7 bases from J; junction bases left unmatched: 6. CDR3 size: 16 residues. Germline V lookup: CDR1 SGHNT, CDR2 YYREEE (reference sequence). CDR3 sequence reads: CASSSGTSGSRNIQYF. The CDR3 DNA reads TGTGCCAGCAGCTCTGGGACTAGCGGGAGCAGGAACATTCAGTACTTC. Together with reference TRBV5-4 and TRBJ2-4, the CDR3 gives the full variable domain: ETGVTQSPTHLIKTRGQQVTLRCSSQSGHNTVSWYQQALGQGPQFIFQYYREEENGRGNFPPRFSGLQFPNYSSELNVNALELDDSALYLCASSSGTSGSRNIQYFGAGTRLSVL.

This clone is a singleton in its sample. The chain couples TRBV9 to TRBJ2-3, with no clear D. Germline V gene data show CDR1 as SGDLS and CDR2 as YYNGEE. V shed 3 bases and J shed 6 bases, with 5 bases lying between them. The CDR3 has 11 amino acids. DNA for the CDR3: TGTGCCAGCAGCGGGCGGGATACGCAGTATTTT. Its translation: CASSGRDTQYF.

V and J are TRBV15 and TRBJ2-4; 7 bases fit TRBD2. The germline gives CDR1 LNHNV, CDR2 YYDKDF (reference sequence). CDR3 size: 15 residues. V gave up 8 bases and J gave up 4 bases; unmatched junction bases: 11. The DNA of the CDR3 is TGTGCCACCGCGGGCGGGTCTAGCGGTAAAAACATTCAGTACTTC. It yields the protein CATAGGSSGKNIQYF. Filled out from reference TRBV15 and TRBJ2-4, the complete variable domain reads DAMVIQNPRYQVTQFGKPVTLSCSQTLNHNVMYWYQQKSSQAPKLLFHYYDKDFNNEADTPDNFQSRRPNTSFCFLDIRSPGLGDTAMYLCATAGGSSGKNIQYFGAGTRLSVL.

This chain links TRBV11-3 with TRBJ1-5; D is ambiguous. This CDR3 comprises 14 residues. Trimming removed 7 bases at V and 8 bases at J, with 18 bases between. Germline V gives CDR1 SGHNT, CDR2 YENEEA. The CDR3 here is CASIYPPNVKPQHF. Here the CDR3 DNA reads TGTGCCAGCATCTATCCCCCCAACGTGAAGCCCCAGCATTTT.

The chain carries TRBV4-1 and TRBJ2-1; 11 bases are shared with TRBD1. The CDR3 loop spans 18 amino acids. J gave up 3 bases and V 0 bases, and 7 bases lay outside the gene matches. The germline gives CDR1 MGHRA, CDR2 YSYEKL. This CDR3 reads CASSQDRWGTGGYNEQFF. The CDR3 DNA reads as TGCGCCAGCAGCCAAGATCGATGGGGGACAGGGGGCTACAATGAGCAGTTCTTC.

The chain employs TRBV15 and TRBJ2-7; D perhaps matches TRBD2 (6 bases). This CDR3 is 13 amino acids long. CDR1 is LNHNV, CDR2 YYDKDF, per germline (reference sequence). V was cut by 10 bases and J by 6 bases, with 19 bases left in between. The CDR3 here is CARLMTRGTEQYF. CDR3 sequence (DNA): TGTGCCAGATTAATGACCCGGGGGACCGAGCAGTACTTC.

V usage is TRBV28 and J usage is TRBJ2-7, with a tentative D call TRBD1 (5 bases). There are 16 residues in the CDR3. The germline V gene encodes CDR1 MDHEN and CDR2 SYDVKM. The ends were cut back, 5 bases at V and 6 bases at J, with 23 bases in the middle. In DNA, the CDR3 is TGTGCCAGCAGTCGCCCGGTAGTCCTGACAAGGGGCGAGCAGTACTTC. Translated: CASSRPVVLTRGEQYF. The full variable domain, completed using reference TRBV28 and TRBJ2-7, is DVKVTQSSRYLVKRTGEKVFLECVQDMDHENMFWYRQDPGLGLRLIYFSYDVKMKEKGDIPEGYSVSREKKERFSLILESASTNQTSMYLCASSRPVVLTRGEQYFGPGTRLTVT.

The V call is TRBV28, the J call TRBJ2-7; TRBD2 might be the D (5 bases). The CDR3 sequence is 12 residues long. The germline CDR1 and CDR2 sequences are MDHEN and SYDVKM. Trimming shortened V by 5 bases and J by 4 bases, and 9 bases separated the two germline ends. CDR3 protein: CASSVEGYEQYF. The CDR3 DNA reads as TGTGCCAGCAGTGTAGAGGGTTACGAGCAGTACTTC.

The genes are TRBV28 and TRBJ2-5, with 10 bases fitting TRBD2. V was pared by 5 bases and J by 2 bases, with 8 bases of the junction left unmatched. CDR1 and CDR2 (germline): MDHEN, SYDVKM. The CDR3 is 16 amino acids. The CDR3 DNA reads as TGTGCCAGCAGTCCTAGGACTAGCGGATGGCAAGAGACCCAGTACTTC. It translates to CASSPRTSGWQETQYF.

This chain connects TRBV29-1 to TRBJ1-2; 12 positions agree with TRBD1. The junction had 12 bases not matched to a gene; V was cut back by 8 bases and J by 2 bases. Looked up from germline, CDR1 is SQVTM and CDR2 is ANQGSEA. The CDR3 has 16 residues. CDR3 protein: CSTEDPGQGANYGYTF. CDR3 DNA: TGCAGCACCGAAGACCCGGGACAGGGGGCGAACTATGGCTACACCTTC.

Concerning this clone itself: Other nucleotide sequences in the sample specify the same CDR3. This rearrangement joins TRBV27 to TRBJ1-2; D unclear. V lost 0 bases and J lost 4, with 6 bases in between. The CDR3 contains 13 residues. Germline values: CDR1 MNHEY, CDR2 SMNVEV (reference sequence). The CDR3 DNA follows: TGTGCCAGCAGTTTATCCGGGGTCTATGGCTACACCTTC. Its translation is CASSLSGVYGYTF.